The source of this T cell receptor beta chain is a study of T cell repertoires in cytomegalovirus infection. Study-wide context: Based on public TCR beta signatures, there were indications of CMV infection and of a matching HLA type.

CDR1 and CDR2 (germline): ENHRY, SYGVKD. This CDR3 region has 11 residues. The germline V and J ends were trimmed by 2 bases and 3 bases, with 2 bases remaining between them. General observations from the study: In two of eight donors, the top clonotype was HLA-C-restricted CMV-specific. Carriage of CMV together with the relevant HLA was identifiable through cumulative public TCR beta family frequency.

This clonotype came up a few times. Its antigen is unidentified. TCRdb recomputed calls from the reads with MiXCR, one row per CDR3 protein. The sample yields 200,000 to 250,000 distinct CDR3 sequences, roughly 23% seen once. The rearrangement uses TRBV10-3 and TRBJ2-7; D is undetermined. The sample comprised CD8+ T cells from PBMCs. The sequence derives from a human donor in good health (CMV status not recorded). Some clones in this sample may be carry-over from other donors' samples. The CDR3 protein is CAISENYEQYF. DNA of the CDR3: TGTGCCATCAGTGAGAACTACGAGCAGTACTTC.